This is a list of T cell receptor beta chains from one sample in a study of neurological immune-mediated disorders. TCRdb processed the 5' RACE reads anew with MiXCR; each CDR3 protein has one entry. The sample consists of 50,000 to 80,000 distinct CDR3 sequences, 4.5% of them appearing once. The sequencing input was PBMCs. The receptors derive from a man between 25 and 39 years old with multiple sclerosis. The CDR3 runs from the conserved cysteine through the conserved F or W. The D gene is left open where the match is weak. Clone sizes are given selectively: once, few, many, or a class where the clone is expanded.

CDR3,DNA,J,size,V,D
CATSRQGFGYTF,TGTGCCACCAGCAGACAGGGTTTCGGCTACACCTTC,TRBJ1-2,many,TRBV15,.
CASSLTVSNQPQHF,TGTGCCAGCAGCCTGACAGTTAGCAATCAGCCCCAGCATTTT,TRBJ1-5,.,TRBV5-5,.
CSARLGGAGTDTQYF,TGCAGTGCTCGGCTCGGGGGGGCAGGCACAGATACGCAGTATTTT,TRBJ2-3,.,TRBV20-1,TRBD2
CASSQGAGPGHGYTF,TGTGCCAGCAGCCAAGGGGCAGGTCCCGGACATGGCTACACCTTC,TRBJ1-2,many,TRBV3-1,.
CASSQVLDRVNQPQHF,TGCGCCAGCAGCCAAGTTTTGGACAGGGTAAATCAGCCCCAGCATTTT,TRBJ1-5,few,TRBV4-1,TRBD1
CASRLGLAGITDTQYF,TGTGCCAGCAGACTGGGACTAGCGGGGATCACAGATACGCAGTATTTT,TRBJ2-3,many,TRBV7-2,TRBD2
CASSPRADNQPQHF,TGTGCCAGCTCACCACGGGCGGACAATCAGCCCCAGCATTTT,TRBJ1-5,many,TRBV18,.
CASSLGATNEKLFF,TGTGCCAGCAGCTTAGGCGCAACTAATGAAAAACTGTTTTTT,TRBJ1-4,many,TRBV7-9,.
CSANTSGGAPGELFF,TGCAGTGCTAACACTAGCGGGGGGGCCCCCGGGGAGCTGTTTTTT,TRBJ2-2,.,TRBV20-1,TRBD2
CSARRGGSLNTEAFF,TGCAGTGCTAGAAGAGGGGGCAGTTTGAACACTGAAGCTTTCTTT,TRBJ1-1,few,TRBV20-1,TRBD1
CASSVGSRNEKLFF,TGTGCCAGCAGCGTAGGGAGTCGGAATGAAAAACTGTTTTTT,TRBJ1-4,many,TRBV9,.
CSAQELAGTDTQYF,TGCAGTGCCCAGGAACTAGCGGGCACAGATACGCAGTATTTT,TRBJ2-3,many,TRBV20-1,TRBD2
CASSLTTGNRGYGYTF,TGTGCCAGCAGCTTAACGACAGGGAATCGGGGCTATGGCTACACCTTC,TRBJ1-2,many,TRBV7-8,TRBD1
CASSPRTGDGYTF,TGTGCCAGCAGCCCTCGGACAGGGGACGGCTACACCTTC,TRBJ1-2,many,TRBV12-3/TRBV12-4,TRBD1
CASSFSGALSPLNF,TGCGCCAGCAGCTTTTCAGGGGCGCTTTCACCCCTCAACTTT,TRBJ1-6,few,TRBV5-1,.